This TCR beta chain appears in the sequencing data of a study of blood T cell repertoires in COVID-19. Study summary: Sources were T cells, B-cell-depleted T cells, or PBMCs; the material itself was cDNA or gDNA.

CDR1 is MDHEN and CDR2 is SYDVKM in the germline V gene. Trimming took 3 bases from V and 4 from J, leaving 9 bases between them. The CDR3 has 13 residues. Living in about two dozen US areas, the participants were between 18 and 89 years of age. Clinical histories supplied by participants themselves formed the basis of cohort assignment. The sample holds one count of this clone. Authors' analysis steps: Reference gene primer amplification in the assay estimated nucleated cell counts. The data were produced by immunoSEQ multiplex PCR, yet TCRdb's version contains in-frame clones alone and is incomplete. The DNA gave D and trimming, while V, J and clone size come from that table. The sample includes around 190,000 clones, around 88% of them seen just once.

The specimen sequenced was PBMCs or T cells enriched from blood (not recorded which). This TCR derives from a man in his forties with acute COVID-19. The V call is TRBV28, the J call TRBJ2-5; D remains unclear. CDR3 protein: CASSFRFLETQYF. The CDR3 region has the DNA TGTGCCAGCAGTTTTCGGTTCCTAGAGACCCAGTACTTC.